These 23 T cell receptor beta chains were sequenced from one sample in a study of cytomegalovirus exposure and HLA in healthy donors. 13 Jbeta primers and 60 Vbeta primers were used for the PCR. Sequencing used immunoSEQ multiplex PCR; TCRdb keeps in-frame clones, though not all of them. The sample has about 95,000 clones, approximately 80% seen once. The sample was PBMCs. The receptors stem from a young man in good health and CMV-seropositive.

V gene TRBV10-2 combines with J gene TRBJ2-3, with 13 bases fitting TRBD2. V shed 0 bases and J 3 bases; nucleotides not matched to a gene: 6. In germline, CDR1 is WSHSY, CDR2 SAAADI. The CDR3 loop spans 18 amino acids. CDR3 sequence (DNA): TGCGCCAGCAGTGAGTCAGGGGCACTAGCGGGAGGGACAGATACGCAGTATTTT. This translates into CASSESGALAGGTDTQYF.

The chain recombines TRBV25-1 with TRBJ1-3; a weak D match, TRBD1 (5 bases). Trimming removed 6 bases from V and 3 bases from J, with 15 bases in between. CDR1 and CDR2 from the germline V gene are MGHDK and SYGVNS. There are 15 residues in the CDR3. CDR3 loop: CASSLPGGGGNTIYF. The CDR3, as DNA: TGTGCCAGCAGCCTACCCGGGGGGGGTGGAAACACCATATATTTT.

This chain links TRBV7-6 with TRBJ2-3, with 8 bases identical to TRBD2. The germline gives CDR1 SGHVS, CDR2 FNYEAQ. The CDR3 covers 17 residues. V lost 1 base, J lost 2 bases, and 8 bases stayed unmatched. This CDR3 reads CASSLVGGLEATDTQYF. The CDR3, as DNA: TGTGCCAGCAGCTTAGTTGGGGGACTAGAGGCCACAGATACGCAGTATTTT. The variable domain in full, with the rest retrieved from reference TRBV7-6 and TRBJ2-3, is GAGVSQSPRYKVTKRGQDVALRCDPISGHVSLYWYRQALGQGPEFLTYFNYEAQQDKSGLPNDRFSAERPEGSISTLTIQRTEQRDSAMYRCASSLVGGLEATDTQYFGPGTRLTVL.

As for this clone: The CDR3 ends on some other residue instead of the conserved phenylalanine or tryptophan, so this is likely a read error. V and J are TRBV5-4 and TRBJ2-7, with TRBD1 matching 7 bases. Germline loops: CDR1 SGHNT, CDR2 YYREEE (reference sequence). The J segment lost 2 bases and the V segment lost 5 bases, leaving 7 bases of the junction unmatched. The CDR3 totals 14 residues. The chain's CDR3 is CASRTGQAPYEQYS. CDR3 sequence (DNA): TGTGCCAGCAGAACAGGACAGGCCCCCTACGAGCAGTACTCC.

This clone was observed a few times. This sequence joins TRBV28 and TRBJ2-5; 7 bases are shared with TRBD1. V lost 6 bases to trimming and J lost 2 bases; unmatched junction nucleotides: 9. The CDR3 loop spans 15 amino acids. The germline V gene encodes CDR1 MDHEN and CDR2 SYDVKM. CDR3 sequence: CASRQHQGDQETQYF. DNA of the CDR3: TGTGCCAGCAGGCAACATCAGGGGGATCAAGAGACCCAGTACTTC.

This chain joins TRBV18 and TRBJ1-6; D call uncertain. The germline CDR1 and CDR2 sequences are KGHSH and LQKENI. The CDR3 covers 14 residues. The V end lost 2 bases, the J end lost 7 bases, and 9 bases lay between the germline ends. CDR3 amino acids: CASSPMAVNSPLHF. CDR3 bases: TGTGCCAGCTCACCAATGGCAGTGAATTCACCCCTCCACTTT. Combining the CDR3 with reference TRBV18 and TRBJ1-6 gives the whole variable domain NAGVMQNPRHLVRRRGQEARLRCSPMKGHSHVYWYRQLPEEGLKFMVYLQKENIIDESGMPKERFSAEFPKEGPSILRIQQVVRGDSAAYFCASSPMAVNSPLHFGNGTRLTVT.

This chain links TRBV27 with TRBJ1-5; no firm D call. The germline V and J ends were trimmed by 2 bases and 7 bases, with 12 bases remaining between them. The CDR3 contains 14 residues. The germline CDR1 and CDR2 sequences are MNHEY and SMNVEV (reference sequence). This CDR3 is CASSLERDGQPQHF. In DNA form, the CDR3 reads TGTGCCAGCAGTTTAGAGAGGGATGGACAGCCCCAGCATTTT.

The genes are TRBV11-3 and TRBJ2-1; possibly TRBD2 for D (6 bases). The V end was cut by 4 bases, the J end by 5 bases, with 15 bases between. The CDR3 has 15 amino acids. Germline V CDR1 and CDR2: SGHNT, YENEEA. The CDR3 DNA is TGTGCCAGCAGCTCATCGGGACTTGCGAACAATGAGCAGTTCTTC. Translated, it gives CASSSSGLANNEQFF. The full variable domain, its missing parts supplied by reference TRBV11-3 and TRBJ2-1, is EAGVVQSPRYKIIEKKQPVAFWCNPISGHNTLYWYLQNLGQGPELLIRYENEEAVDDSQLPKDRFSAERLKGVDSTLKIQPAELGDSAVYLCASSSSGLANNEQFFGPGTRLTVL.

The chain combines TRBV6-1 with TRBJ2-3, with 7 bases matching TRBD2. The J segment lost 2 bases and the V segment lost 4 bases, leaving 6 bases of the junction unmatched. Germline assignment: CDR1 MNHNS and CDR2 SASEGT. This CDR3 comprises 15 residues. The DNA for the CDR3 is TGTGCCAGCAGTGGGGCGGGAGCCAACACAGATACGCAGTATTTT. It codes for CASSGAGANTDTQYF.

CDR3 sequence: CASSPPRQEANEKLFF. The CDR3 DNA reads as TGTGCCAGCTCACCACCCAGACAGGAGGCTAATGAAAAACTGTTTTTT. The chain has TRBV18 and TRBJ1-4; possible D gene TRBD1, 6 bases. Trimming removed 0 bases at V and 3 bases at J, with 11 bases between. The germline V gene encodes CDR1 KGHSH and CDR2 LQKENI. The CDR3 sequence is 16 residues long.

J is TRBJ2-5 and V is TRBV6-5; D might be TRBD2 (6 bases). Germline V gene data show CDR1 as MNHEY and CDR2 as SVGAGI. The CDR3 is 14 residues long. Trimming pared 4 bases from V and 4 bases from J, leaving 13 bases between. The CDR3 sequence: CASSLTRWRETQYF. The CDR3 bases are TGTGCCAGCAGTTTGACTAGATGGCGAGAGACCCAGTACTTC.

The CDR3 DNA reads as TGTGCCAGCAGCGTAGAGAGCGGGTACAATGAGCAGTTCTTC. The encoded protein is CASSVESGYNEQFF. V gene TRBV9 combines with J gene TRBJ2-1; a possible D gene is TRBD2 (6 bases). This CDR3 spans 14 amino acids. V was pared by 0 bases and J by 4 bases, with 8 bases between. Germline CDR1 SGDLS, CDR2 YYNGEE.

This clone appeared a few times. V is TRBV2 and J is TRBJ2-7, with 8 positions matching TRBD2. The CDR3 covers 12 residues. Germline CDR1 and CDR2: SNHLY and FYNNEI. The V segment lost 6 bases and the J segment 3 bases; nucleotides outside the gene matches: 1. CDR3 nucleotide sequence: TGTGCCAGCAGACTAGCGGACTACGAGCAGTACTTC. Translation gives CASRLADYEQYF.

The chain recombines TRBV4-2 with TRBJ1-2; 7 bases line up with TRBD1. CDR1 and CDR2 (germline): LGHNA, YNFKEQ. V lost 1 base to trimming and J lost 6 bases; unmatched junction nucleotides: 5. The length of the CDR3 is 14 residues. The CDR3 sequence is CASSQGVTGDGYTF. CDR3 coding DNA: TGTGCCAGCAGCCAAGGTGTTACAGGGGATGGCTACACCTTC.

Note on this clone: The junction departs from the called germline gene at one end, perhaps through a read error. The rearrangement joins TRBV7-9 to TRBJ2-1; 7 nucleotides agree with TRBD1. This CDR3 has 15 amino acids. Germline loops: CDR1 SEHNR, CDR2 FQNEAQ (reference sequence). The CDR3 sequence is CSSSAFGTADNEQFF. The CDR3 DNA follows: TGTTCCAGCAGCGCGTTCGGGACAGCGGACAATGAGCAGTTCTTC. The full variable domain, completed using reference TRBV7-9 and TRBJ2-1, is DTGVSQNPRHKITKRGQNVTFRCDPISEHNRLYWYRQTLGQGPEFLTYFQNEAQLEKSRLLSDRFSAERPKGSFSTLEIQRTEQGDSAMYLCSSSAFGTADNEQFFGPGTRLTVL.

The genes are TRBV27 and TRBJ2-1, with 9 bases matching TRBD2. Germline loops: CDR1 MNHEY, CDR2 SMNVEV (reference sequence). Trimming removed 5 bases from V and 7 bases from J; junction bases left unmatched: 15. The CDR3 totals 17 residues. The CDR3 region has the DNA TGTGCCAGCAGTCGAGCTACGATAGCGGGAGTGGGTAATGAGCAGTTCTTC. It translates to CASSRATIAGVGNEQFF.

The chain has TRBV6-6 and TRBJ1-4; no clear D. With 4 bases removed from V and 5 bases from J, the gap between germline ends came to 14 bases. The CDR3 contains 15 residues. Per the germline V gene, CDR1 is MNHNY and CDR2 is SVGAGI (reference sequence). The CDR3 sequence: CASSLLGLKNEKLFF. The CDR3, as DNA: TGTGCCAGCAGTTTGTTAGGACTGAAAAATGAAAAACTGTTTTTT.

V is TRBV7-2 and J is TRBJ1-2; 10 bases are a match to TRBD1. Germline CDR1 reads SGHTA; CDR2 reads FQGNSA. This CDR3 region has 15 residues. Losses at the gene ends were 4 bases for V and 1 base for J; bases not matched to a gene: 3. CDR3: CASSWTGGINYGYTF. The CDR3 DNA reads as TGTGCCAGCAGCTGGACAGGGGGGATTAACTATGGCTACACCTTC.

The V gene is TRBV2, the J gene TRBJ1-2; D is unclear. Germline values: CDR1 SNHLY, CDR2 FYNNEI. Trimming left V 0 bases short and J 0 bases short, with 11 bases between. This CDR3 comprises 16 residues. The CDR3 sequence: CASSEASGNPNYGYTF. CDR3 nucleotides: TGTGCCAGCAGTGAAGCGTCGGGAAACCCTAACTATGGCTACACCTTC.

The V gene is TRBV5-1, the J gene TRBJ1-1, with D possibly TRBD1 on 6 matching bases. CDR3 length: 14 amino acids. Germline V gene data show CDR1 as SGHRS and CDR2 as YFSETQ. V lost 0 bases, J lost 0 bases, and 6 bases lay in between. CDR3 residues: CASSLGTVNTEAFF. The CDR3 DNA sequence: TGCGCCAGCAGCTTGGGGACAGTGAACACTGAAGCTTTCTTT.

The chain has TRBV7-2 and TRBJ1-5, with 8 bases aligning to TRBD1. The CDR3 contains 15 residues. The germline V gene encodes CDR1 SGHTA and CDR2 FQGNSA. V was clipped by 5 bases and J by 2 bases; unmatched bases: 5. Here the CDR3 reads CASSVPGQGNQPQHF. The DNA for the CDR3 is TGTGCCAGCAGCGTACCGGGACAGGGCAATCAGCCCCAGCATTTT.

The chain has TRBV7-9 and TRBJ2-7, with 9 bases matching TRBD1. V shed 5 bases, J shed 3 bases, and the junction held 14 bases outside the gene matches. The CDR3 extends over 17 amino acids. Germline V gene lookup returns CDR1 SEHNR and CDR2 FQNEAQ (reference sequence). CDR3 DNA: TGTGCCAGCAGCCCCCCAATAGGACAGGGGACATACTACGAGCAGTACTTC. Its protein is CASSPPIGQGTYYEQYF.

The chain joins TRBV29-1 to TRBJ2-1, with 12 bases identical to TRBD1. V dropped 3 bases and J dropped 2; count of bases not matched to a gene: 11. Germline V gives CDR1 SQVTM, CDR2 ANQGSEA. The CDR3 length is 18 residues. CDR3 in amino acids: CSVDRDRGLYRTYNEQFF. The CDR3 region has the DNA TGCAGCGTTGACCGGGACAGGGGGCTTTATAGGACCTACAATGAGCAGTTCTTC.